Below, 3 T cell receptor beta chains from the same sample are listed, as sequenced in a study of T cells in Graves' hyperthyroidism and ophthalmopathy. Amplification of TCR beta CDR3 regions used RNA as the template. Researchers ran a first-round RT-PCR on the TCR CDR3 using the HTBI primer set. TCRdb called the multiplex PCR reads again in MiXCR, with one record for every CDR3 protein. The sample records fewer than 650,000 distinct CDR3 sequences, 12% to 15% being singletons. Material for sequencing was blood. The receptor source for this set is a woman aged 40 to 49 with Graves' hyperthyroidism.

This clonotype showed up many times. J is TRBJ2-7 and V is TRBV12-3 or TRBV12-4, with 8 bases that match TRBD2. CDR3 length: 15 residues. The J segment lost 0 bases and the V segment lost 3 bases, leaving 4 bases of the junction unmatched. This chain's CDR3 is CASSFSGLVSYEQYF. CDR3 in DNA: TGTGCCAGCAGTTTTTCGGGACTAGTCTCCTACGAGCAGTACTTC.

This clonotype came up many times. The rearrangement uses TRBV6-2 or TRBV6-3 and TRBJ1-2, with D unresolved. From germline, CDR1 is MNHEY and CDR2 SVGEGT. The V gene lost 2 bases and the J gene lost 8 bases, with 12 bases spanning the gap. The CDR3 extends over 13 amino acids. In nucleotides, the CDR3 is TGTGCCAGCAGTTACCCGCCAGCCTCAGGCTACACCTTC. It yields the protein CASSYPPASGYTF.

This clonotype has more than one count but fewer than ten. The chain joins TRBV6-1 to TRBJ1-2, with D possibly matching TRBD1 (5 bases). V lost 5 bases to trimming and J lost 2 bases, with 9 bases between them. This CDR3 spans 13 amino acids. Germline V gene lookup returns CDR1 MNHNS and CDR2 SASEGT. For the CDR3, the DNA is TGTGCCAGCAGTTATGGGGGGAACTATGGCTACACCTTC. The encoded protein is CASSYGGNYGYTF.